The source of this T cell receptor (beta chain) is a study of blood T cell repertoires in COVID-19. In the original processing: Amplified reference gene primers provided the basis for estimating nucleated cell counts. Assay: immunoSEQ multiplex PCR; the TCRdb copy retains only in-frame clones and omits some. The D gene and trimming were derived from the DNA, and the V and J assignments and clone size from that table. The data contain tens of thousands of clones, approximately 80% of them singletons. V shed 5 bases and J shed 4 bases, with 9 bases lying between them. In germline, CDR1 is GTSNPN, CDR2 SVGIG (reference sequence). The CDR3 extends over 12 amino acids.

Sequenced material: peripheral blood. The chain links TRBV30 to TRBJ1-5; D remains ambiguous. The sequence came from a woman of 80 years or more with acute or convalescent COVID-19. This CDR3 reads CAWGRGNQPQHF. The CDR3 DNA reads as TGTGCCTGGGGCCGAGGGAATCAGCCCCAGCATTTT.